This TCR beta chain was found in a study of cytomegalovirus exposure and HLA in healthy donors. At the level of the study: Out of approximately 170 million T cells, an earlier analysis found 117 million unique TCR beta sequences in total. Study-level results: In vitro work confirmed that a few CMV-associated chains recognize CMV antigens. By a later analysis, the bulk of CMV-associated TCR beta chains appeared HLA-restricted.

The CDR3 length is 13 residues. Trimming removed 5 bases from V and 10 bases from J; junction bases left unmatched: 4. Germline V gene lookup returns CDR1 SGHNT and CDR2 YENEEA. PCR was performed using 60 Vbeta and 13 Jbeta primers. The method was immunoSEQ multiplex PCR; TCRdb's version includes in-frame clones alone and lacks a portion of them. The data hold roughly 190,000 clones, with around 86% observed a single time. Note on this clone: As yet, its antigen is unknown.

The TCR was taken from a woman aged 18-29 years in good health and CMV-seronegative. The specimen was PBMCs. This sequence joins TRBV11-3 and TRBJ1-6; TRBD1 agrees at 8 bases. The CDR3 loop is CASSQDRASPLHF. The CDR3 DNA sequence: TGTGCCAGCAGCCAGGACAGGGCCTCACCCCTCCACTTT.